This T cell receptor (beta chain) was profiled in a study of blood T cell repertoires in COVID-19 (dated by TCRdb to about 2020). Context from the whole study: The collaborator samples originated in the United States, Italy and Spain and spanned the acute and convalescent phases of COVID-19. The samples were drawn from two sources: the first 160 participants of the ongoing ImmuneRACE study, and over 950 subjects contributed by 6 global collaborators. The material from the prospective study consisted of cDNA or gDNA derived from T cells, B-cell-depleted T cells, or PBMCs. Deeply sampled blood TCRbeta repertoires from subjects exposed to, actively infected with, or recovered from COVID-19 were included in the dataset. Where available, HLA class I and class II types were obtained from metadata supplied by the sample provider rather than from assay-based typing. Nearly every sample came with metadata listing a de-identified subject ID, COVID-19 status, age in years and sex. The repertoires were made available in a free public database intended to serve as a resource for research on the immune response to SARS-CoV-2. The paper's findings and limits, for the study overall: The amount of clinical and demographic metadata varied by source and participant and was provided uncurated.

There are many counts of this clone. This clone's antigen is unknown. Per-base quality was not reported, and no clone a single base away is much larger than it. TCRbeta CDR3 regions were amplified from genomic DNA by means of the immunoSEQ Assay, a bias-controlled multiplex PCR. Processing in the source paper ran as follows. Within the assay, amplification of reference gene primers was used to estimate how many nucleated cells each sample contained. To quantify the absolute abundance of each unique TCRbeta CDR3 rearrangement, sequence reads were collapsed and filtered. Productive Simpson clonality was computed per sample as the square root of Simpson's diversity index over productive rearrangements. This immuneACCESS table, as held by TCRdb, lists in-frame sequences with V and J called but not all clones. Of the missing ones, under half trace to an unresolved V gene in checked studies; the others have no known cause. V, J and clone size reflect that table, while D and trimming were determined from the DNA. For this sample there are fewer than 350,000 clones; 88% appear just once. In total, the top ten clones hold 9% to 9.5% of the sample.

The germline V gene (reference sequence) sets CDR1 to LNHNV and CDR2 to YYDKDF. V loses 3 bases at its end and J loses 5 bases; junction bases beyond the gene matches: 4. Measured from the cysteine to the phenylalanine, the CDR3 is 14 residues long. The kept DNA is CDR3 alone, 42 bases in frame from the first base. Whole blood was collected in K2EDTA tubes by collaborating institutions according to the institutions' own protocols. For TCRbeta analysis, collaborators shipped samples in one of three forms: frozen whole blood, isolated PBMCs, or DNA extracted from either of those sample types. This clonotype originated in a man aged 18 to 35 with active or convalescent COVID-19. The sequence is built from TRBV15 and TRBJ1-5, with 7 junctional bases fitting TRBD1. Input material: peripheral blood. The CDR3 in this case is CATSRDRLDQPQHF. At the DNA level, the sequence is TGTGCCACCAGCAGGGACAGGCTGGATCAGCCCCAGCATTTT.